The 17 T cell receptor beta chains below were found in one sample sequenced in a study of lung T cells in sarcoidosis with Löfgren's syndrome. TCRdb fed the reads into MiXCR, producing one record per CDR3 protein. The data show 3,000 to 4,000 distinct CDR3 sequences, with approximately 20% seen just once and 8.6% held by the top ten. Sequenced material: CD4+ T cells from bronchoalveolar lavage. The receptors shown here come from a human donor with sarcoidosis (Löfgren's syndrome or another form), or a control subject (not recorded which).

This clonotype is medium-sized. The chain carries TRBV7-9 and TRBJ2-3; D may be TRBD2 (7 bases). In germline, CDR1 is SEHNR, CDR2 FQNEAQ (reference sequence). The length of the CDR3 is 14 residues. V shed 5 bases and J shed 0 bases, with 9 bases lying between them. CDR3 bases: TGTGCCAGCAGCCGGGGGGCAAGCACAGATACGCAGTATTTT. It codes for CASSRGASTDTQYF.

The chain recombines TRBV10-3 with TRBJ1-1; tentatively, D is TRBD1 (5 bases). Germline loops: CDR1 ENHRY, CDR2 SYGVKD. This CDR3 spans 13 amino acids. Trimming cost V 4 bases and J 3 bases, with 9 bases left between them. The CDR3 spells CAISGRDDTEAFF. The CDR3 DNA follows: TGTGCCATCAGTGGCAGGGATGACACTGAAGCTTTCTTT.

By share of the sample, this clonotype is medium-sized. The rearrangement joins TRBV27 to TRBJ2-2; 10 bases are a match to TRBD2. This CDR3 spans 19 amino acids. Germline loops: CDR1 MNHEY, CDR2 SMNVEV (reference sequence). J gave up 0 bases and V 5 bases, and 12 bases lay outside the gene matches. CDR3 sequence reads: CASSLVRAGGLANTGELFF. CDR3 in DNA: TGTGCCAGCAGTCTAGTTCGAGCGGGGGGGCTAGCGAACACCGGGGAGCTGTTTTTT.

Many counts were recorded for this clonotype. In nucleotides, the CDR3 is TGCGCCAGCAGCCGCTGGGGGGACTCGGACAATGAGCAGTTCTTC. It encodes CASSRWGDSDNEQFF. The chain is built from TRBV5-1 and TRBJ2-1; possible D gene TRBD2, 6 bases. Trimming shortened V by 4 bases and J by 5 bases, and 16 bases separated the two germline ends. The V gene's germline CDR1 is SGHRS and CDR2 YFSETQ. The CDR3 is 15 residues long.

This clonotype is classed as medium-sized (0.01 to 0.1%). This chain joins TRBV7-2 and TRBJ2-5; TRBD2 is a possible D gene (5 bases). Germline V gene data show CDR1 as SGHTA and CDR2 as FQGNSA. V was trimmed by 4 bases and J by 3 bases, leaving 15 bases between them. The CDR3 has 15 amino acids. The CDR3 here is CASSSPPEGEETQYF. The CDR3 bases are TGTGCCAGCAGCTCCCCCCCAGAGGGCGAAGAGACCCAGTACTTC.

Judged by abundance, this clonotype is medium-sized. The chain is built from TRBV6-1 and TRBJ2-7; no firm D call. Between the trimmed V and J ends, which lost 5 bases and 3 bases, there was a span of 5 bases. Germline V gene data show CDR1 as MNHNS and CDR2 as SASEGT. The CDR3 consists of 11 residues. CDR3: CASSYFYEQYF. The CDR3 DNA is TGTGCCAGCAGTTATTTCTACGAGCAGTACTTC.

As concerns this clonotype: A read error is possible here, since a much larger clone lies one base away. This sequence joins TRBV10-3 and TRBJ1-2; D ambiguous. Germline lookup yields CDR1 ENHRY and CDR2 SYGVKD. V was pared by 3 bases and J by 6 bases, with 11 bases between. CDR3 size: 13 residues. The CDR3, as DNA: TGTGCCATCAGTGAATCCAGGAGGAATGGCTACACCTTC. It is translated as CAISESRRNGYTF.

By its share, this clonotype is medium-sized (0.01 to 0.1%). The CDR3 is CSARDRQIHEQYF. The CDR3, as DNA: TGCAGTGCTAGAGACCGACAGATCCACGAGCAGTACTTC. The gene calls are TRBV20-1 and TRBJ2-7; the D gene is possibly TRBD1 (5 bases). Trimming left V 0 bases short and J 5 bases short, with 11 bases between. CDR3 size: 13 residues. The germline V gene encodes CDR1 DFQATT and CDR2 SNEGSKA (reference sequence).

A note on this clonotype: A much larger clone differs from this one at a single base, so this may be a read error. This chain uses TRBV29-1 with TRBJ2-6; possible D gene TRBD1, 5 bases. The V gene's germline CDR1 is SQVTM and CDR2 ANQGSEA. There are 13 residues in the CDR3. The CDR3 nucleotides are TGCAGCGTTGGCAGCTCTGGGGCCAACGCCCTGACTTTC. Amino acid sequence: CSVGSSGANALTF.

This clonotype is medium-sized in the sample. V usage is TRBV20-1 and J usage is TRBJ2-3, with 10 positions matching TRBD2. CDR1 is DFQATT and CDR2 is SNEGSKA in the germline V gene (reference sequence). CDR3 length equals 14 residues. V dropped 4 bases and J dropped 3; count of bases not matched to a gene: 4. The CDR3 loop is CSATSGRGTDTQYF. In nucleotides, the CDR3 is TGCAGTGCTACTAGCGGGAGAGGTACAGATACGCAGTATTTT.

This clonotype is labeled as medium-sized (0.01 to 0.1%). The CDR3 region is CASSLTESDTQYF. CDR3 DNA sequence: TGTGCCAGCAGTTTGACAGAGTCAGATACGCAGTATTTT. The chain recombines TRBV12-3 or TRBV12-4 with TRBJ2-3, with TRBD1 as a possible D gene (5 bases). This CDR3 has 13 residues. The V end lost 3 bases, the J end lost 4 bases, and 8 bases lay between the germline ends.

This clonotype was picked up a small number of times. J is TRBJ1-5 and V is TRBV6-1; D remains ambiguous. The CDR3 is made up of 13 amino acids. Trimming removed 8 bases from V and 11 bases from J, with 19 bases in between. Germline-derived CDR1 and CDR2 are MNHNS and SASEGT. CDR3 nucleotides: TGTGCCAGCGGCTTGCCTGGCGCAGTGACCCAGCATTTT. Protein sequence: CASGLPGAVTQHF.

This clonotype is medium-sized (0.01 to 0.1%) in the sample. The J gene is TRBJ2-3, the V gene TRBV7-2; D call uncertain. Germline CDR1 SGHTA, CDR2 FQGNSA. The germline V and J ends were trimmed by 5 bases and 6 bases, with 9 bases remaining between them. The CDR3 length is 12 residues. CDR3: CASSAYGDTQYF. CDR3 bases: TGTGCCAGCAGCGCCTACGGCGATACGCAGTATTTT.

On this clonotype: A much more abundant neighbour one base away suggests this may be a read error. This rearrangement joins TRBV11-2 to TRBJ1-1; the D is unclear. Germline CDR1 reads SGHAT; CDR2 reads FQNNGV. The CDR3 is 14 amino acids. CDR3 DNA sequence: TGTGTCAGCAGCTTAGCCAGAAAGAACACTGAAGCTTTCTTT. Its translation: CVSSLARKNTEAFF.

In its sample, this clonotype is medium-sized. The gene calls are TRBV27 and TRBJ2-3; weak D call: TRBD2 (5 bases). The CDR3 length is 15 residues. The V end lost 5 bases, the J end lost 6 bases, and 18 bases lay between the germline ends. Germline V gene lookup returns CDR1 MNHEY and CDR2 SMNVEV (reference sequence). The CDR3 protein is CASSRDGMRGDTQYF. Written as DNA, the CDR3 is TGTGCCAGCAGTCGAGATGGGATGCGCGGGGATACGCAGTATTTT.

This clonotype was observed many times. The V call is TRBV5-6, the J call TRBJ1-3; D is unclear. The V gene's germline CDR1 is SGHDT and CDR2 YYEEEE. Trimming took off 5 bases at V and 10 bases at J, with 16 bases between the two ends. This CDR3 region has 13 residues. The CDR3 DNA sequence: TGTGCCAGCAGGAGGAAAGGATCCGCGACCATATATTTT. Translation gives CASRRKGSATIYF.

A word on this clonotype: At one boundary the junction diverges from the germline segment, which might be a read error. The J gene is TRBJ2-1, the V gene TRBV29-1, with D perhaps TRBD1 or TRBD2 (6 bases each). Germline values: CDR1 SQVTM, CDR2 ANQGSEA. The CDR3 is 15 residues long. The CDR3 DNA is TGCATCGTTCTCGGGGGCACTAGCTCCTACAATGAGCAGTTCTTC. Translation: CIVLGGTSSYNEQFF.